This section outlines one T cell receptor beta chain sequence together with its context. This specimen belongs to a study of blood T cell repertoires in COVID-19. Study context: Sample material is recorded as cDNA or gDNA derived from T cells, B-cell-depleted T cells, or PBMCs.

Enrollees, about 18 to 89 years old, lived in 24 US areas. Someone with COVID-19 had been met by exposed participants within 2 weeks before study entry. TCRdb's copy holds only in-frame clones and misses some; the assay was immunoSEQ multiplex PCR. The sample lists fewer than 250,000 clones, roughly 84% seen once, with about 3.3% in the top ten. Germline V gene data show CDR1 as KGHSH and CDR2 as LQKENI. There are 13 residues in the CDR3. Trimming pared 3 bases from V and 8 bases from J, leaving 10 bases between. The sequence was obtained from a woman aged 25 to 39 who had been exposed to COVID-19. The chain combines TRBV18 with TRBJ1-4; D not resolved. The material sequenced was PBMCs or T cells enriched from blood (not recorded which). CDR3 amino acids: CASSPGFREKLFF. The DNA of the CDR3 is TGTGCCAGCTCACCCGGGTTCCGCGAAAAACTGTTTTTT.